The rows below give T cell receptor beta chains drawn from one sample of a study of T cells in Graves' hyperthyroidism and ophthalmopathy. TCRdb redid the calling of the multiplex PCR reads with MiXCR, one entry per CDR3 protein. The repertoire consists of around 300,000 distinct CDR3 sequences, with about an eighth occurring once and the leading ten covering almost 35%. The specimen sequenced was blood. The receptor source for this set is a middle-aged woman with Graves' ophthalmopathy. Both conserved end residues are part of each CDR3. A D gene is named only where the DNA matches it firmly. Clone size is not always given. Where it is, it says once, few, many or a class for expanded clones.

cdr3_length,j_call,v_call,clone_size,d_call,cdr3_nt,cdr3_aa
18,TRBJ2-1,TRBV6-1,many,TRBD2,TGTGCCAGCAGTGGAAGGGGAAGACTAGCGGGAGACATCGATGAGCAGTTCTTC,CASSGRGRLAGDIDEQFF
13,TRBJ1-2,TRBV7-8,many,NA,TGTGCCAGCAGCTGGGGGGCTCAGTATGGCTACACCTTC,CASSWGAQYGYTF
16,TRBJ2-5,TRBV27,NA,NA,TGTGCCAGCAGCTTAGAGGGGATGGGAGCACAAGAGACCCAGTACTTC,CASSLEGMGAQETQYF
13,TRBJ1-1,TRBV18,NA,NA,TGTGCCAGCTCACCACCCAGTGAGCATCCGGCTTTCTTT,CASSPPSEHPAFF
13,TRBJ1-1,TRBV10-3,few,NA,TGTGCCATCAGTCAGTGGGGAGAAACTGAAGCTTTCTTT,CAISQWGETEAFF
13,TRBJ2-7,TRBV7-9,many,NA,TGTGCCAGCAGTTTTTCGGTGGATTACGAGCAGTACTTC,CASSFSVDYEQYF
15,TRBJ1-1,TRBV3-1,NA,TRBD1,TGTGCCAGCAGCCAAGGTCAGGGGGCGTACACTGAAGCTTTCTTT,CASSQGQGAYTEAFF
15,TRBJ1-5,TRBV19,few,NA,TGTGCCAGTACCCTTGGGGCACTGGGCAATCAGCCCCAGCATTTT,CASTLGALGNQPQHF
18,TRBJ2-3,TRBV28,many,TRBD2,TGTGCCAGCACCGACACTAGCGGGAGTTGGTTAAGGGAAGATACGCAGTATTTT,CASTDTSGSWLREDTQYF
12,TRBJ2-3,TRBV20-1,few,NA,TGCAGTGCTCCTGGCCAAGACGATACGCAGTATTTT,CSAPGQDDTQYF
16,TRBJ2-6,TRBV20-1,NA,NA,TGCAGTGCTAGAGAAGACGGCCTCTCTGGGGCCAACGTCCTGACTTTC,CSAREDGLSGANVLTF
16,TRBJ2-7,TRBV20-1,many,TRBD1,TGCAGTGCTAGAGATCCCGGGACAGGGTTCACCTACGAGCAGTACTTC,CSARDPGTGFTYEQYF
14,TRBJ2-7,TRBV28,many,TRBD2,TGTGCCAGCAAGGGACTAGCGGCCTTCTACGAGCAGTACTTC,CASKGLAAFYEQYF
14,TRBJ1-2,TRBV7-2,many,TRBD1,TGTGCCAGCAGCTCCCGGGACAGGTTCTATGGCTACACCTTC,CASSSRDRFYGYTF
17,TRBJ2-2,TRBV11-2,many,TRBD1,TGTGCCAGCAGCTTAGGATTTTACAGGGGACGGACCGGGGAGCTGTTTTTT,CASSLGFYRGRTGELFF
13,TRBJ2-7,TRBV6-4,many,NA,TGCGCCAGCAGCCCTTATGACATCTACGAGCAGTACTTC,CASSPYDIYEQYF
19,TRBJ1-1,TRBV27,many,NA,TGTGCCAGCAGTTTATCGGGGCCTCCGGGCCAGTCGGGGGGGACTGAAGCTTTCTTT,CASSLSGPPGQSGGTEAFF
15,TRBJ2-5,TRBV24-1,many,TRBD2,TGTGCCACCAGTGACGTAGCGGGGCGGAGAGAGACCCAGTACTTC,CATSDVAGRRETQYF
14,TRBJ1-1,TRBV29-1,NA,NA,TGCAGCGTCCCGAGGGCAGGCTGGACCACTGAAGCTTTCTTT,CSVPRAGWTTEAFF
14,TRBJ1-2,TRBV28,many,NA,TGTGCCAGCAGTTTATTGTGGGGTCTTGATGGCTACACCTTC,CASSLLWGLDGYTF
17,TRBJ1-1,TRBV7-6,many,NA,TGTGCCAGCAGCTTAGCCCCCTCTAGCTTCGTGGCCACTGAAGCTTTCTTT,CASSLAPSSFVATEAFF
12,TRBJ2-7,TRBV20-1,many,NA,TGCAGTGCTGCCCTGGGGAATTACGAGCAGTACTTC,CSAALGNYEQYF
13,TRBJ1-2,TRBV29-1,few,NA,TGCAGCGTTGACAGGGATCTGATCTTTGACTACACCTTC,CSVDRDLIFDYTF
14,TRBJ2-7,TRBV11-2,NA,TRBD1,TGTGCCAGCAGCTTATCTCAGGGGGCCTACGAGCAGTACTTC,CASSLSQGAYEQYF
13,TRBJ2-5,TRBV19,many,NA,TGTGCCAGTAGTATAGATGGGGAAGAGACCCAGTACTTC,CASSIDGEETQYF
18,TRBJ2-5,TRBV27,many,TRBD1,TGTGCCAGCAGTACAGTCCCTCCGGGACAGGGGGCTTGGGAGACCCAGTACTTC,CASSTVPPGQGAWETQYF
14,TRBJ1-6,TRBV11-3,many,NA,TGTGCCAGCAGCTTAGAAGGCTCTGGTTCACCCCTCCACTTT,CASSLEGSGSPLHF
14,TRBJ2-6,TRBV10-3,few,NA,TGTGCCATCACCAACAGTTCAGGGGCCAACGTCCTGACTTTC,CAITNSSGANVLTF
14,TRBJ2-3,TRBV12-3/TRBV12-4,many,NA,TGTGCCAGCAAACAAGGATGGAATGCAGATACGCAGTATTTT,CASKQGWNADTQYF
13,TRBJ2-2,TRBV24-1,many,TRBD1,TGTGCCACGGGACAGCCTAACACCGGGGAGCTGTTTTTT,CATGQPNTGELFF
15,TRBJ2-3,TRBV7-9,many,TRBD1,TGTGCCAGCAGCAATTACAGGGGAGCCACAGATACGCAGTATTTT,CASSNYRGATDTQYF
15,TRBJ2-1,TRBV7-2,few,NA,TGTGCCAGCAGCCCAGGTCCGGACCACCGCAATGAGCAGTTCTTC,CASSPGPDHRNEQFF
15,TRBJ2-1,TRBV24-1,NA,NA,TGTGCCACCAGTGAAGCTCGCGGGGATTACAATGAGCAGTTCTTC,CATSEARGDYNEQFF
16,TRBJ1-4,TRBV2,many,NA,TGTGCCAGCAGTGACCCTGGGCTACGGACTAATGAAAAACTGTTTTTT,CASSDPGLRTNEKLFF
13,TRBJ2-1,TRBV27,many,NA,TGTGCCAGCAGCCCCGGACGGTACAATGAGCAGTTCTTC,CASSPGRYNEQFF
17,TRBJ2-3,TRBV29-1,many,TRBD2,TGCAGCGCCTCCGGCGGGACTAGCGGTGCTAGCACAGATACGCAGTATTTT,CSASGGTSGASTDTQYF
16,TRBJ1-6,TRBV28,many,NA,TGTGCCAGCAGTCCAGGGTCCAGCGTTTATAATTCACCCCTCCACTTT,CASSPGSSVYNSPLHF
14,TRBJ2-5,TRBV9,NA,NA,TGTGCCAGCAGCCCGAGGGTGGCACAAGAGACCCAGTACTTC,CASSPRVAQETQYF
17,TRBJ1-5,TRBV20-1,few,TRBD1,TGCAGTGCTAGAGATGCCGGGACAGGGGGCCCCAATCAGCCCCAGCATTTT,CSARDAGTGGPNQPQHF
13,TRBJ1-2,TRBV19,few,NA,TGTGCCAGTAGTCCCGGCAGCCTCTATGGCTACACCTTC,CASSPGSLYGYTF
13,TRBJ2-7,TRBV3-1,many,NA,TGTGCCAGCAGCCGCACACAGGGCTACGAGCAGTACTTC,CASSRTQGYEQYF
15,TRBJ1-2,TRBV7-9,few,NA,TGTGCCAGCAGCCTGTCTGAATCCTGGCTACGGAGCTACACCTTC,CASSLSESWLRSYTF
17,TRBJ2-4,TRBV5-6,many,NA,TGTGCCAGCAGCTTGAATAGGGCCGGCTTGGCCAAAAACATTCAGTACTTC,CASSLNRAGLAKNIQYF
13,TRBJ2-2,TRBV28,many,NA,TGTGCCAGCAGTTTGGCACACTCCGGGGAGCTGTTTTTT,CASSLAHSGELFF
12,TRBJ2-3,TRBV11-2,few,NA,TGTGCCAGCAGCTCGGAAGCAGATACGCAGTATTTT,CASSSEADTQYF
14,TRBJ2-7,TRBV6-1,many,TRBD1,TGTGCCAGCAGTACTACGACAGGGGCCTACGAGCAGTACTTC,CASSTTTGAYEQYF